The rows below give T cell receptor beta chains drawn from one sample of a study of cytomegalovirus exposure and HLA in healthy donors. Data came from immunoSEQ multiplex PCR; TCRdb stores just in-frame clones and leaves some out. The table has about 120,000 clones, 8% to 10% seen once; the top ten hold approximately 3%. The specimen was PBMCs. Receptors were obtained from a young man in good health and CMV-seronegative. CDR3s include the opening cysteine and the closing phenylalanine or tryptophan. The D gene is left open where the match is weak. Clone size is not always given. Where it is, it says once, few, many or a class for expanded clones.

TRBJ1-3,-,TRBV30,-,TGTGCCAGTTCTACCGTCGGAAACACCATATATTTT,CASSTVGNTIYF
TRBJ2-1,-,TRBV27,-,TGTGCCAGCAGTTGGGGGGATTCCTACAATGAGCAGTTCTTC,CASSWGDSYNEQFF
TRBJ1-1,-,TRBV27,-,TGTGCCAGCAAAGGCCCCGGGGCTGAAGCTTTCTTT,CASKGPGAEAFF
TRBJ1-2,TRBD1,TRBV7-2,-,TGTGCCAGCACGGCAGGGGGTTTACACTATGGCTACACCTTC,CASTAGGLHYGYTF
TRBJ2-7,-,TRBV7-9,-,TGTGCCAGCAGCTTAGTTGCGTCCTACGAGCAGTACTTC,CASSLVASYEQYF
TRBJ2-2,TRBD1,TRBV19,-,TGTGCCAGTAGTATGGACAGGGTGGCCGGGGAGCTGTTTTTT,CASSMDRVAGELFF
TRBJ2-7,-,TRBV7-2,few,TGTGCCAGCAGCTTTGCGGAGATGGGCTACGAGCAGTACTTC,CASSFAEMGYEQYF
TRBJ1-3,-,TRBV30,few,TGTGCCTCCCTGCAGGGGTTTGACACCATATATTTT,CASLQGFDTIYF
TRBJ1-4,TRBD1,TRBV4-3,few,TGCGCCAGCAGCCCTACGACAGGGAGGACCCAAAAACTGTTTTTT,CASSPTTGRTQKLFF
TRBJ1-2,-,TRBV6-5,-,TGTGCCAGCAGTTCCGGGAGTACCTATGGCTACACCTTC,CASSSGSTYGYTF
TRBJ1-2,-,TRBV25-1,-,TGTGCCAGCAGTGAACAGGGCCTTGGTGGCTACACCTTC,CASSEQGLGGYTF
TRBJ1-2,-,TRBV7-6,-,TGTGCCAGCAGCTTAGCGGGCCGGGGCTACACCTTC,CASSLAGRGYTF
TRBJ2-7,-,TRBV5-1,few,TGCGCCAGCAGCCACCCGGGAATTTCGGTCTCCGAGCAGTACTTC,CASSHPGISVSEQYF
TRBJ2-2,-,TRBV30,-,TGTGCCTGGGGGCGGGGCATCGGCGGGGAGCTGTTTTTT,CAWGRGIGGELFF
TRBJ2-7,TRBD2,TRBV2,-,TGTGCCAGCAAATTAGCGGGAGCCCGCTACGAGCAGTACTTC,CASKLAGARYEQYF
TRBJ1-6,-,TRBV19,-,TGTGCCAGTAGGACCGACAGCTCCTATAATTCACCCCTCCACTTT,CASRTDSSYNSPLHF
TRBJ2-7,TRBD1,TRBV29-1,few,TGCAGCGTTGAGGACGGGACAGAATCCTACGAGCAGTACTTC,CSVEDGTESYEQYF
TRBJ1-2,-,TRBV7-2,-,TGTGCCAGCAGCTTAGTGGAAGGGAGCGGCTACACCTTC,CASSLVEGSGYTF
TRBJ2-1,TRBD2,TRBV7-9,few,TGTGCCAGCAGCTTAAGCGGGAGGGAAACCTACAATGAGCAGTTCTTC,CASSLSGRETYNEQFF
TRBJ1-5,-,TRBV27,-,TGTGCCAGCAGTTTGGCGGCAGCGAGCAATCAGCCCCAGCATTTT,CASSLAAASNQPQHF
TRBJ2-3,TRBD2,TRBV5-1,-,TGCGCCAGCAGCTTGGGACTAGCGGATGATACGCAGTATTTT,CASSLGLADDTQYF
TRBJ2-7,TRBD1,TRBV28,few,TGTGCCAGCAGTGACAGGGGGCGCTACGAGCAGTACTTC,CASSDRGRYEQYF
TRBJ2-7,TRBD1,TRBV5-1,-,TGCGCCAGCGGCGGGGACAGGAACTACGAGCAGTACTTC,CASGGDRNYEQYF
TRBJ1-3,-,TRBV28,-,TGTGCCAGCAGTTTTCCGACAGGCTCTGGAAACACCATATATTTT,CASSFPTGSGNTIYF
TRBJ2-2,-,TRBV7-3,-,TGTGCCAGCAGCTTAGGGGAGCCCGGGGAGCTGTTTTTT,CASSLGEPGELFF
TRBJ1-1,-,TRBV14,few,TGTGCCAGCAGCCGAGACAGTACGAACACTGAAGCTTTCTTT,CASSRDSTNTEAFF
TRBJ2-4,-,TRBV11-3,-,TGTGCCAGCAACATAAAGCGGCTAGCCAAAAACATTCAGTACTTC,CASNIKRLAKNIQYF
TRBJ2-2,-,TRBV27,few,TGTGCCAGCAGTTTTGCGGAGAGGGGGGAGCTGTTTTTT,CASSFAERGELFF
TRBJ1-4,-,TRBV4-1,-,TGCGCCAGCAGCTCCCGAGCAACTAATGAAAAACTGTTTTTT,CASSSRATNEKLFF
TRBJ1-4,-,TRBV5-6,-,TGTGCCAGCAGCTTCCGACAGCAAAGTCTCGAAAAACTGTTTTTT,CASSFRQQSLEKLFF
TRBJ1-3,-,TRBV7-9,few,TGTGCCAGCAGCTTAGATCGGGGGACCATATATTTT,CASSLDRGTIYF
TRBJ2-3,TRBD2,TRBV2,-,TGTGCCAGCAGAGACTCGGGAGGTACGCAGTATTTT,CASRDSGGTQYF
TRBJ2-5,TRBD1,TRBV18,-,TGTGCCAGCTCACTGGGACAGGCGGAGGGAGAGACCCAGTACTTC,CASSLGQAEGETQYF
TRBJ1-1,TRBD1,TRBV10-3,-,TGTGCCTCCCAGGACAGGACTGAAGCTTTCTTT,CASQDRTEAFF
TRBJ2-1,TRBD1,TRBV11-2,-,TGTGCCAGCAGTAAAAGGGCCCCGGGACAGGGTAAAAATGAGCAGTTCTTC,CASSKRAPGQGKNEQFF
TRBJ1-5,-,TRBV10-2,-,TGCGCCAGCAGTGAGGGTTTCCGGACAGCGGGGTTGGGACAGCCCCAGCATTTT,CASSEGFRTAGLGQPQHF